This TCR beta chain was sequenced for a study of regulatory T cells in long-lasting Graves disease. HTBI primers from iRepertoire and Arm-PCR of CDR3 regions yielded the TCR beta libraries. TCRdb used MiXCR to reprocess the multiplex PCR reads, holding one entry per CDR3 protein. The sample holds 420,000 or so distinct CDR3 sequences, 23% seen once. Regarding this clonotype: Compared with germline, one end of the junction differs, possibly owing to a read error.

Time point indicated: persistent/refractory GD, antithyroid drugs over 5 years with positive TRAb. RNA extracted from PBMCs served as the sequencing template. The specimen was peripheral blood mononuclear cells (PBMCs), collected when the disease was refractory, from a patient treated with antithyroid drugs. This clonotype was obtained from a female donor with Graves disease.

DNA of the CDR3: TGTGCCAGCAGTTCGGGACGGACCTATGACTACACCTTC. This translates into CASSSGRTYDYTF. V usage is TRBV28 and J usage is TRBJ1-2, with TRBD1 as a possible D gene (5 bases). Germline loops: CDR1 MDHEN, CDR2 SYDVKM. The CDR3 totals 13 residues.